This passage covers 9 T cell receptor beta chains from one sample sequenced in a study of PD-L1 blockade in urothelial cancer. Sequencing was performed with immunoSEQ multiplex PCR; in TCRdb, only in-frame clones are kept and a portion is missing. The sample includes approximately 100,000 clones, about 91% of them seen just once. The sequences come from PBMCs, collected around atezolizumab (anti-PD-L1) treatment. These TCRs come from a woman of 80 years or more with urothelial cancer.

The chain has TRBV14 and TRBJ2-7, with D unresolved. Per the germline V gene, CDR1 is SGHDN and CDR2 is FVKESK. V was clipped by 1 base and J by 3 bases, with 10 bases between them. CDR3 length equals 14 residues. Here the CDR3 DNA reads TGTGCCAGCAGCCAAGGGTTGGCCAGCTACGAGCAGTACTTC. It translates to CASSQGLASYEQYF.

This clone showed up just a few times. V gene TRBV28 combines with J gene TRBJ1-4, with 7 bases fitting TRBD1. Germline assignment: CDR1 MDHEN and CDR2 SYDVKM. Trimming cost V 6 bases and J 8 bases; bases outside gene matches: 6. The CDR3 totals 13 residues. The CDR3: CASRWQGVEKLFF. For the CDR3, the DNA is TGTGCCAGCAGATGGCAGGGGGTGGAAAAACTGTTTTTT.

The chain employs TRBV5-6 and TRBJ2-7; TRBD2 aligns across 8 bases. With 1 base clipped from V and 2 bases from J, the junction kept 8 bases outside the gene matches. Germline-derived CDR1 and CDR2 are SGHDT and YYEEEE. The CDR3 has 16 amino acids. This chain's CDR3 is CASSLMGRGVTYEQYF. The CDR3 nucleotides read TGTGCCAGCAGCTTGATGGGGCGGGGGGTAACCTACGAGCAGTACTTC. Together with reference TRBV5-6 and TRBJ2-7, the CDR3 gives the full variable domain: DAGVTQSPTHLIKTRGQQVTLRCSPKSGHDTVSWYQQALGQGPQFIFQYYEEEERQRGNFPDRFSGHQFPNYSSELNVNALLLGDSALYLCASSLMGRGVTYEQYFGPGTRLTVT.

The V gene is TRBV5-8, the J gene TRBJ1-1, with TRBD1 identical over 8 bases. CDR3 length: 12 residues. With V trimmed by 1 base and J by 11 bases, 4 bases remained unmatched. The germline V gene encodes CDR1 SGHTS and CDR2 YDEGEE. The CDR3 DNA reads TGTGCCAGCAGCTTGCCGGACAGGGAGGCTTTCTTT. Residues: CASSLPDREAFF. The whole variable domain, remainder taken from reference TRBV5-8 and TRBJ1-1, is EAGVTQSPTHLIKTRGQQATLRCSPISGHTSVYWYQQALGLGLQFLLWYDEGEERNRGNFPPRFSGRQFPNYSSELNVNALELEDSALYLCASSLPDREAFFGQGTRLTVV.

The CDR3 nucleotides are TGTGCCAGCAGCCGACGGACTAGCGGGAGCTCCTACGAGCAGTACTTC. It translates to CASSRRTSGSSYEQYF. This chain uses TRBV4-2 with TRBJ2-7; the match to TRBD2 covers 13 bases. Germline-derived CDR1 and CDR2 are LGHNA and YNFKEQ. J was trimmed by 0 bases and V by 4 bases; bases with no gene match: 3. This CDR3 region has 16 residues.

The CDR3 region is CASSMDRGQQDTQYF. Here the CDR3 DNA reads TGTGCCAGCAGCATGGACAGGGGGCAGCAGGATACGCAGTATTTT. The chain joins TRBV7-2 to TRBJ2-3, with 11 bases fitting TRBD1. Trimming took 5 bases from V and 6 from J; bases not matched to a gene: 7. Germline V CDR1 and CDR2: SGHTA, FQGNSA. CDR3 length: 15 residues.

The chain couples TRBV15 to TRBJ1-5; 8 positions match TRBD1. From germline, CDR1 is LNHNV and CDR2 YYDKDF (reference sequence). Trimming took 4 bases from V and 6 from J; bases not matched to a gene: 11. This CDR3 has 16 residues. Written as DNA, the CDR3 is TGTGCCACCAGCAAACGAACAGGACAGGGAGGTCAGCCCCAGCATTTT. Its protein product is CATSKRTGQGGQPQHF.

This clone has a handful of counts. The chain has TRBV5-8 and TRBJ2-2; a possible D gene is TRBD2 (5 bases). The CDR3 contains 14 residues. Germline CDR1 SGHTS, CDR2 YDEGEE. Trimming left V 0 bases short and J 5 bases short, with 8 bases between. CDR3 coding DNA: TGTGCCAGCAGCTTGGGGAGGACTACCGGGGAGCTGTTTTTT. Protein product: CASSLGRTTGELFF. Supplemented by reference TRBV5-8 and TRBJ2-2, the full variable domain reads EAGVTQSPTHLIKTRGQQATLRCSPISGHTSVYWYQQALGLGLQFLLWYDEGEERNRGNFPPRFSGRQFPNYSSELNVNALELEDSALYLCASSLGRTTGELFFGEGSRLTVL.

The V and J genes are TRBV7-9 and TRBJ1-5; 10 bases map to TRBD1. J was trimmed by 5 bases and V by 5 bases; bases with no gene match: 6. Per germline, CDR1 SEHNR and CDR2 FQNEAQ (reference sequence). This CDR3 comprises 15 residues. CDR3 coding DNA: TGTGCCAGCAGCGCCGGGACAGGGGCGCATCAGCCCCAGCATTTT. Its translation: CASSAGTGAHQPQHF.